The 28 T cell receptor beta chains in this list originate from one sample, sequenced in a study of early T cells in non-severe SARS-CoV-2 infection listed by TCRdb under 2021. The library came from 5' RACE. Sequenced on a NextSeq 500. Through fastp at Q25 and MiXCR, TCRdb rebuilt clones from the public reads, retaining in-frame beta chains. Rows with one shared CDR3 protein collapse into an entry with the most common genes and DNA. This sample comprises roughly 56,000 distinct CDR3 sequences, 8% to 11% of them detected only once. The ten largest clones take up under 7.5% of the sample. Material: whole blood. The receptor source for this set is an adult who was a healthcare worker with PCR-confirmed SARS-CoV-2 infection or an uninfected control (not recorded which).

V usage is TRBV11-2 and J usage is TRBJ2-1, with 13 bases lining up with TRBD2. The CDR3 covers 15 residues. V gave up 4 bases and J gave up 5 bases; unmatched junction bases: 2. Germline CDR1 reads SGHAT; CDR2 reads FQNNGV. The CDR3: CASSWTSGSHNEQFF. DNA for the CDR3: TGTGCCAGCAGCTGGACTAGCGGGAGCCACAATGAGCAGTTCTTC.

This clonotype was counted at least ten times. V usage is TRBV6-2 or TRBV6-3 and J usage is TRBJ1-2; TRBD1 might be the D (5 bases). The CDR3 extends over 12 amino acids. Deletions cut 4 bases from V and 4 bases from J, with 7 bases between. The germline V gene has CDR1 MNHEY and CDR2 SVGEGT. CDR3 bases: TGTGCCAGCAGTTTAGGGACCTATGGCTACACCTTC. Its protein product is CASSLGTYGYTF.

The chain uses TRBV20-1 and TRBJ1-1; D is perhaps TRBD1 (5 bases). V was trimmed by 3 bases and J by 6 bases, leaving 8 bases between them. This CDR3 region has 11 residues. CDR1 is DFQATT, CDR2 SNEGSKA, per germline (reference sequence). CDR3 in amino acids: CSASQGAEAFF. The CDR3 DNA reads TGCAGTGCTAGCCAGGGAGCTGAAGCTTTCTTT.

This clonotype was seen a handful of times. The J gene is TRBJ2-7, the V gene TRBV10-3; TRBD1 might be the D (5 bases). The V end was cut by 2 bases, the J end by 4 bases, with 6 bases between. The CDR3 length is 12 residues. Germline assignment: CDR1 ENHRY and CDR2 SYGVKD. CDR3 coding DNA: TGTGCCATCAGTGAGGACAGTTACGAGCAGTACTTC. Translation gives CAISEDSYEQYF.

This clonotype was counted only a few times. This chain joins TRBV7-8 and TRBJ2-7; unclear D gene. Germline values: CDR1 SGHVS, CDR2 FQNEAQ. With 1 base removed from V and 5 bases from J, the gap between germline ends came to 6 bases. This CDR3 is 12 amino acids long. For the CDR3, the DNA is TGTGCCAGCAGCTTAGGGAACCACGAGCAGTACTTC. This sequence encodes CASSLGNHEQYF.

This clonotype showed up many times. The chain links TRBV9 to TRBJ2-1, with D hard to call. Germline V gene data show CDR1 as SGDLS and CDR2 as YYNGEE. Trimming cost V 0 bases and J 13 bases, with 8 bases left between them. This CDR3 has 11 residues. The CDR3 nucleotides are TGTGCCAGCAGCGTAGGTGGGTTTCAGTTCTTC. Its translation: CASSVGGFQFF.

This clonotype occurred a few times. The V gene is TRBV20-1, the J gene TRBJ1-1; no firm D call. Germline assignment: CDR1 DFQATT and CDR2 SNEGSKA (reference sequence). The CDR3 covers 12 residues. Trimming removed 1 base from V and 1 base from J, with 4 bases in between. The CDR3 nucleotides read TGCAGTGCTAGAGGACAGAACACTGAAGCTTTCTTT. This encodes CSARGQNTEAFF.

This clonotype was found a few times. V gene TRBV7-2 combines with J gene TRBJ2-3; D is ambiguous. The CDR3 covers 15 residues. Germline values: CDR1 SGHTA, CDR2 FQGNSA. Trimming took 0 bases from V and 2 from J, leaving 9 bases between them. The CDR3 spells CASSLAISHTDTQYF. The DNA of the CDR3 is TGTGCCAGCAGCTTAGCTATCAGTCACACAGATACGCAGTATTTT.

Concerning this clonotype itself: The conserved phenylalanine or tryptophan normally closing the CDR3 is absent here, so this likely arose from a read error. V and J are TRBV10-2 and TRBJ2-7; the D gene is possibly TRBD2 (6 bases). The germline gives CDR1 WSHSY, CDR2 SAAADI. The CDR3 has 14 residues. Trimming shortened V by 3 bases and J by 6 bases, and 15 bases separated the two germline ends. The CDR3 protein is CASSDRAGSREQYS. The CDR3 DNA reads as TGCGCCAGCAGTGATCGCGCGGGAAGTCGCGAGCAGTACTCC.

The chain carries TRBV24-1 and TRBJ2-1; tentatively, D is TRBD2 (5 bases). This CDR3 has 17 residues. Germline V gene data show CDR1 as KGHDR and CDR2 as SFDVKD. The V and J ends lost 5 bases and 5 bases respectively, with 21 bases between them. The CDR3 region has the DNA TGTGCCACCAGTGGTTTCCAAGCGGTACATTTGAACAATGAGCAGTTCTTC. Protein: CATSGFQAVHLNNEQFF.

This clonotype came up many times. This rearrangement joins TRBV11-2 to TRBJ1-4; D is possibly TRBD1 (6 bases). The CDR3 loop spans 13 amino acids. CDR1 and CDR2 (germline): SGHAT, FQNNGV. Trimming removed 2 bases from V and 5 bases from J, with 6 bases in between. The CDR3 bases are TGTGCCAGCAGCTTAACAGGGAATGAAAAACTGTTTTTT. Translating it yields CASSLTGNEKLFF. Full variable domain (outside the CDR3, taken from reference TRBV11-2 and TRBJ1-4): EAGVAQSPRYKIIEKRQSVAFWCNPISGHATLYWYQQILGQGPKLLIQFQNNGVVDDSQLPKDRFSAERLKGVDSTLKIQPAKLEDSAVYLCASSLTGNEKLFFGSGTQLSVL.

This clonotype was counted between two and nine times. J is TRBJ2-7 and V is TRBV29-1; D ambiguous. The CDR3 spans 11 residues. V lost 7 bases and J lost 0, with 7 bases in between. In germline, CDR1 is SQVTM, CDR2 ANQGSEA. This chain's CDR3 is CSAGSSYEQYF. The CDR3 DNA reads as TGCAGCGCTGGGTCCTCCTACGAGCAGTACTTC.

This clonotype was found a few times. The chain couples TRBV7-6 to TRBJ2-3; D unresolved. CDR1 and CDR2 from the germline V gene are SGHVS and FNYEAQ. V lost 2 bases and J 6 bases, leaving 6 bases between the germline ends. There are 12 residues in the CDR3. In DNA, the CDR3 is TGTGCCAGCAGCTTAAACGTGGATACGCAGTATTTT. Translation gives CASSLNVDTQYF.

In this sample, this clonotype turned up many times. The gene calls are TRBV2 and TRBJ2-7, with D maybe TRBD1 (6 bases). With 9 bases removed from V and 0 bases from J, the gap between germline ends came to 21 bases. The germline V gene encodes CDR1 SNHLY and CDR2 FYNNEI. The CDR3 runs to 16 residues. The CDR3 DNA sequence: TGTGCCAGTCGACCCCGTACAGGGAAATCCTCCTACGAGCAGTACTTC. Encoded protein: CASRPRTGKSSYEQYF.

This clonotype was detected many times. At one end, the junction sequence differs from germline, possibly due to a read error. This sequence joins TRBV7-7 and TRBJ2-5; 8 bases are a match to TRBD1. Germline loops: CDR1 SSHAT, CDR2 FNYEAQ (reference sequence). CDR3 size: 15 residues. Here the CDR3 DNA reads TGTGCTAGCAGTATGGACAGGGCGGGCCGAGAGACCCAGTACTTC. Translating it yields CASSMDRAGRETQYF.

The table lists this clonotype with many counts. V usage is TRBV9 and J usage is TRBJ2-1, with 9 bases that match TRBD1. V was pared by 2 bases and J by 2 bases, with 2 bases of the junction left unmatched. The germline gives CDR1 SGDLS, CDR2 YYNGEE. CDR3 size: 15 residues. This chain's CDR3 is CASSVGTGPYNEQFF. As DNA, the CDR3 is TGTGCCAGCAGCGTCGGGACAGGGCCCTACAATGAGCAGTTCTTC.

This clonotype was counted only a few times. The chain employs TRBV18 and TRBJ1-2, with 10 bases identical to TRBD1. CDR3 length: 16 amino acids. The ends lost 3 bases at V and 4 bases at J; junction bases unmatched: 8. Germline loops: CDR1 KGHSH, CDR2 LQKENI. CDR3 sequence (DNA): TGTGCCAGCTCACCGCCTGGGACAGGGGTGTCCTATGGCTACACCTTC. Encoded protein: CASSPPGTGVSYGYTF. The full variable domain, in which reference TRBV18 and TRBJ1-2 provide the parts outside the CDR3, is NAGVMQNPRHLVRRRGQEARLRCSPMKGHSHVYWYRQLPEEGLKFMVYLQKENIIDESGMPKERFSAEFPKEGPSILRIQQVVRGDSAAYFCASSPPGTGVSYGYTFGSGTRLTVV.

The gene calls are TRBV25-1 and TRBJ2-3; 8 bases match TRBD1. The germline V gene encodes CDR1 MGHDK and CDR2 SYGVNS. J lost 2 bases, V lost 8 bases, and 6 bases had no gene match. The CDR3 has 14 residues. CDR3 in DNA: TGTGCCAGCTCAGACAGGGGCCACACAGATACGCAGTATTTT. This translates into CASSDRGHTDTQYF.

The chain employs TRBV18 and TRBJ1-4, with unresolved D. Looked up from germline, CDR1 is KGHSH and CDR2 is LQKENI. V was cut by 1 base and J by 8 bases, with 11 bases left in between. This CDR3 contains 14 residues. The CDR3 bases are TGTGCCAGCTCACCACTGAATGGAGGGGAAAAACTGTTTTTT. Protein product: CASSPLNGGEKLFF.

Ten or more counts support this clonotype. The chain links TRBV27 to TRBJ2-2, with D unclear. Trimming took 1 base from V and 4 from J, leaving 4 bases between them. From germline, CDR1 is MNHEY and CDR2 SMNVEV (reference sequence). This CDR3 spans 13 amino acids. The CDR3 here is CASSLYGTGELFF. CDR3 DNA sequence: TGTGCCAGCAGTTTATACGGCACCGGGGAGCTGTTTTTT.

There are a few counts of this clonotype. V gene TRBV30 combines with J gene TRBJ2-1; TRBD1 aligns across 9 bases. CDR3 length: 14 residues. Germline CDR1 and CDR2: GTSNPN and SVGIG (reference sequence). V shed 0 bases, J shed 15 bases, and the junction held 12 bases outside the gene matches. The CDR3 sequence: CAWSVNTGGASRFF. The CDR3 bases are TGTGCCTGGAGTGTAAACACAGGGGGCGCAAGTCGGTTCTTC.

There are many counts of this clonotype. V usage is TRBV18 and J usage is TRBJ1-5; 9 bases fit TRBD1. The CDR3 extends over 15 amino acids. Germline V gene sequence: CDR1 KGHSH, CDR2 LQKENI. V lost 2 bases and J lost 5; bases outside the gene matches: 4. The CDR3 loop is CASSPDRGADQPQHF. The CDR3, as DNA: TGTGCCAGCTCACCAGACAGGGGGGCAGATCAGCCCCAGCATTTT.

This clonotype was counted many times. V is TRBV7-6 and J is TRBJ2-4; tentative D call: TRBD1 (5 bases). Germline loops: CDR1 SGHVS, CDR2 FNYEAQ. V was pared by 5 bases and J by 2 bases, with 16 bases between. The CDR3 has 16 amino acids. CDR3 residues: CASSQGASATKNIQYF. The CDR3 DNA sequence: TGTGCCAGCAGCCAAGGGGCAAGTGCAACCAAAAACATTCAGTACTTC.

This clonotype was observed a few times. This chain connects TRBV7-2 to TRBJ2-5; 9 bases are shared with TRBD1. CDR1 and CDR2 (germline): SGHTA, FQGNSA. The J segment lost 4 bases and the V segment lost 5 bases, leaving 5 bases of the junction unmatched. The CDR3 runs 14 residues. Here the CDR3 DNA reads TGTGCCAGCAGCGCGGGACAGGGTAGAGAGACCCAGTACTTC. Translating it yields CASSAGQGRETQYF.

The table lists this clonotype with a few counts. The rearrangement joins TRBV11-1 to TRBJ2-1; a weak D match, TRBD1 (6 bases). Looked up from germline, CDR1 is SGHAT and CDR2 is FQDESV (reference sequence). The CDR3 covers 14 residues. V was cut by 5 bases and J by 6 bases, with 14 bases left in between. The CDR3 DNA follows: TGTGCCAGCAGCCTTAGGCAGGGGATCAATGAGCAGTTCTTC. It codes for CASSLRQGINEQFF.

This clonotype appeared many times. The V gene is TRBV6-5, the J gene TRBJ2-5, with 9 bases matching TRBD2. V dropped 5 bases and J dropped 2; count of bases not matched to a gene: 6. The CDR3 totals 15 residues. Germline loops: CDR1 MNHEY, CDR2 SVGAGI. CDR3 coding DNA: TGTGCCAGCAGTCCACGCCTAGCGGGACAAGAGACCCAGTACTTC. Its translation is CASSPRLAGQETQYF.

In this sample, this clonotype turned up many times. DNA of the CDR3: TGTGCCAGCAGAGACCCAGGGAAATTAAACAATGAGCAGTTCTTC. Translated: CASRDPGKLNNEQFF. The V and J genes are TRBV7-6 and TRBJ2-1, with a possible D match to TRBD1 (5 bases). Germline values: CDR1 SGHVS, CDR2 FNYEAQ. This CDR3 has 15 amino acids. Trimming removed 6 bases from V and 5 bases from J, with 17 bases in between.

This clonotype showed up many times. The chain joins TRBV10-1 to TRBJ2-2; D is unresolved. Germline V gives CDR1 WNHNN, CDR2 SYGVQD (reference sequence). Trimming removed 2 bases from V and 7 bases from J, with 11 bases in between. The CDR3 has 14 amino acids. CDR3 bases: TGCGCCAGCAGTGAGGGTACAACGGGCGGGGAGCTGTTTTTT. This codes for CASSEGTTGGELFF.